This entry lists 23 T cell receptor beta chains sequenced from one sample in a study of CD8+ T cells in alopecia areata. In each case, RNA was isolated and then reverse transcribed into cDNA as the sequencing template. Profiled with immunoSEQ multiplex PCR; TCRdb holds only in-frame clones, not every one. The profile shows some 100,000 clones, about 61% of them singletons. The treatment denotes: oral pan-JAK inhibitor, 5-10 mg twice daily. This specimen consisted of CD8+ T cells sorted from blood, obtained between weeks 55 and 65, from a patient treated with tofacitinib. The receptors originated from a human donor with alopecia areata.

The CDR3 DNA is TGTGCCACCAGCCCTCGAGAGGGGGGTACCGGGGAGCTGTTTTTT. The encoded protein is CATSPREGGTGELFF. The gene calls are TRBV15 and TRBJ2-2; possibly TRBD1 or TRBD2 for D (6 bases each). CDR3 length equals 15 residues. From germline, CDR1 is LNHNV and CDR2 YYDKDF (reference sequence). V was pared by 5 bases and J by 5 bases, with 15 bases between.

This clone has at least ten counts. This sequence joins TRBV7-9 and TRBJ2-1; possibly TRBD2 for D (5 bases). V lost 3 bases, J lost 10 bases, and 16 bases lay in between. The CDR3 totals 14 residues. Germline loops: CDR1 SEHNR, CDR2 FQNEAQ (reference sequence). This CDR3 is CASSFDHPADEQFF. In DNA, the CDR3 is TGTGCCAGCAGCTTCGACCACCCAGCGGACGAGCAGTTCTTC.

The chain employs TRBV19 and TRBJ1-5; D is possibly TRBD1 (5 bases). CDR3 size: 12 residues. Germline-derived CDR1 and CDR2 are LNHDA and SQIVND (reference sequence). Trimming cost V 10 bases and J 2 bases, with 9 bases left between them. The CDR3 loop is CATGQGNQPQHF. DNA of the CDR3: TGTGCCACCGGACAAGGCAATCAGCCCCAGCATTTT.

The rearrangement joins TRBV6-5 to TRBJ1-5; no definite D call. V lost 6 bases and J lost 2, with 14 bases in between. The CDR3 runs to 15 residues. Germline V gene lookup returns CDR1 MNHEY and CDR2 SVGAGI. The CDR3 nucleotides read TGTGCCAGCAGGCAGGCCCCTTTAGGCAATCAGCCCCAGCATTTT. It encodes CASRQAPLGNQPQHF.

The rearrangement uses TRBV7-9 and TRBJ1-6; the match to TRBD1 covers 7 bases. The J segment lost 5 bases and the V segment lost 4 bases, leaving 2 bases of the junction unmatched. Germline-derived CDR1 and CDR2 are SEHNR and FQNEAQ (reference sequence). This CDR3 is built from 14 residues. CDR3 DNA: TGTGCCAGCAGCTCGGGACAGAATAATTCACCCCTCCACTTT. This encodes CASSSGQNNSPLHF.

This clone was seen only a few times. The V and J genes are TRBV27 and TRBJ2-7; 8 nucleotides align to TRBD1. This CDR3 comprises 16 residues. The germline gives CDR1 MNHEY, CDR2 SMNVEV (reference sequence). V shed 7 bases, J shed 2 bases, and the junction held 13 bases outside the gene matches. The CDR3 DNA is TGTGCCAGCACCTCGTTAGGACAGGGTTTGACCTACGAGCAGTACTTC. This sequence encodes CASTSLGQGLTYEQYF.

The J gene is TRBJ1-1, the V gene TRBV5-1, with D maybe TRBD1 (6 bases). Germline V gives CDR1 SGHRS, CDR2 YFSETQ. Trimming removed 1 base at V and 2 bases at J, with 9 bases between. The CDR3 length is 14 residues. CDR3 residues: CASSLRTANTEAFF. DNA for the CDR3: TGCGCCAGCAGCTTGAGGACAGCTAACACTGAAGCTTTCTTT.

The genes are TRBV7-8 and TRBJ2-1, with TRBD2 identical over 10 bases. Looked up from germline, CDR1 is SGHVS and CDR2 is FQNEAQ. V dropped 1 base and J dropped 4; count of bases not matched to a gene: 7. The CDR3 is made up of 17 amino acids. The CDR3 loop reads CASSLGGASGGYNEQFF. The CDR3 nucleotides are TGTGCCAGCAGCTTAGGAGGTGCTAGCGGGGGTTACAATGAGCAGTTCTTC.

Only a few counts were recorded for this clone. This chain links TRBV6-5 with TRBJ2-2; no definite D call. The CDR3 runs to 11 residues. Germline assignment: CDR1 MNHEY and CDR2 SVGAGI. V was trimmed by 11 bases and J by 5 bases, leaving 9 bases between them. The CDR3 bases are TGTGCCGTAAGGGTTACCGGGGAGCTGTTTTTT. Its translation: CAVRVTGELFF.

This chain's CDR3 is CASSSGANTGELFF. DNA for the CDR3: TGTGCCAGCAGCTCCGGCGCGAACACCGGGGAGCTGTTTTTT. The chain combines TRBV13 with TRBJ2-2; no definite D call. Per the germline V gene, CDR1 is PRHDT and CDR2 is FYEKMQ (reference sequence). The CDR3 is 14 amino acids. Trimming took off 4 bases at V and 0 bases at J, with 6 bases between the two ends.

For this clone: One end of the junction varies from germline; a read error may be responsible. The CDR3 is CSLDWGRETQYF. Here the CDR3 DNA reads TGCAGCCTTGACTGGGGGCGCGAGACCCAGTACTTC. The rearrangement joins TRBV29-1 to TRBJ2-5, with D perhaps matching TRBD1 (6 bases). CDR1 is SQVTM, CDR2 ANQGSEA, per germline. This CDR3 has 12 residues.

The chain carries TRBV6-5 and TRBJ2-1; D perhaps matches TRBD2 (6 bases). CDR1 is MNHEY and CDR2 is SVGAGI in the germline V gene. V lost 5 bases, J lost 8 bases, and 19 bases lay in between. The CDR3 loop spans 15 amino acids. In nucleotides, the CDR3 is TGTGCCAGCAGTCCAGAAGCAATCGGGAGATATGAGCAGTTCTTC. Its translation is CASSPEAIGRYEQFF.

This clone showed up just once. This chain connects TRBV5-1 to TRBJ1-1; unclear D gene. V lost 5 bases and J 2 bases, leaving 7 bases between the germline ends. CDR1 and CDR2 (germline): SGHRS, YFSETQ. The CDR3 is 12 residues long. The CDR3 region is CASSRTNTEAFF. The CDR3 nucleotides are TGCGCCAGCAGTCGAACTAACACTGAAGCTTTCTTT.

The chain is built from TRBV6-5 and TRBJ2-5, with D perhaps matching TRBD1 or TRBD2 (6 bases each). Per the germline V gene, CDR1 is MNHEY and CDR2 is SVGAGI. Trimming shortened V by 7 bases and J by 5 bases, and 14 bases separated the two germline ends. The length of the CDR3 is 13 residues. This chain's CDR3 is CASTPGAPETQYF. In DNA form, the CDR3 reads TGTGCCAGCACTCCGGGGGCCCCGGAGACCCAGTACTTC.

V usage is TRBV15 and J usage is TRBJ2-1, with 13 bases matching TRBD2. This CDR3 is built from 15 residues. Germline-derived CDR1 and CDR2 are LNHNV and YYDKDF (reference sequence). This chain's CDR3 is CVGTSGESSYNEQFF. The CDR3, as DNA: TGTGTAGGGACTAGCGGGGAAAGCTCCTACAATGAGCAGTTCTTC.

About this clone itself: Other nucleotide sequences from this sample produce the same CDR3. The chain recombines TRBV4-1 with TRBJ1-2; the D is unclear. The ends were cut back, 1 base at V and 13 bases at J, with 13 bases in the middle. The germline V gene has CDR1 MGHRA and CDR2 YSYEKL. The CDR3 runs to 12 residues. In DNA, the CDR3 is TGCGCCAGCAGCCAAGGAGGTGGGAGCACCACCTTC. It translates to CASSQGGGSTTF.

The V call is TRBV6-5, the J call TRBJ1-1; D might be TRBD1 (5 bases). Trimming shortened V by 5 bases and J by 4 bases, and 8 bases separated the two germline ends. The CDR3 loop spans 12 amino acids. Per the germline V gene, CDR1 is MNHEY and CDR2 is SVGAGI. The chain's CDR3 is CASSAGFTEAFF. The CDR3, as DNA: TGTGCCAGCAGTGCAGGGTTCACTGAAGCTTTCTTT.

The rearrangement links TRBV2 to TRBJ1-2, with no clear D. V lost 3 bases to trimming and J lost 4 bases, with 9 bases between them. The CDR3 sequence is 13 residues long. Germline V gene data show CDR1 as SNHLY and CDR2 as FYNNEI. The CDR3 DNA reads TGTGCCAGCAGTGAGGGGTACGGCTATGGCTACACCTTC. As protein: CASSEGYGYGYTF.

V gene TRBV15 combines with J gene TRBJ2-1; tentative D call: TRBD2 (6 bases). There are 15 residues in the CDR3. V dropped 0 bases and J dropped 8 bases, with 14 bases sitting between them. The germline gives CDR1 LNHNV, CDR2 YYDKDF (reference sequence). Here the CDR3 DNA reads TGTGCCACCAGCAGAGACCGGGGGTATGGTGATGAGCAGTTCTTC. This gives the protein CATSRDRGYGDEQFF.

The table lists this clone with a few counts. This chain joins TRBV30 and TRBJ2-6; maybe TRBD2 (6 bases). Germline-derived CDR1 and CDR2 are GTSNPN and SVGIG (reference sequence). The CDR3 sequence is 14 residues long. The V end lost 8 bases, the J end lost 1 base, and 12 bases lay between the germline ends. Here the CDR3 DNA reads TGTGCCCGGAACGCGGGATCTGGGGCCAACGTCCTGACTTTC. Translating it yields CARNAGSGANVLTF.

This clone has only a few counts. The chain employs TRBV6-5 and TRBJ2-4; D possibly uses TRBD1 or TRBD2 (5 bases each). This CDR3 is 14 amino acids long. V gave up 10 bases and J gave up 8 bases, with 21 bases separating them. The germline V gene encodes CDR1 MNHEY and CDR2 SVGAGI. CDR3 loop: CAISLGPDRDIQYF. In DNA form, the CDR3 reads TGTGCCATCAGCTTGGGACCGGACCGAGACATTCAGTACTTC.

This clone was recorded a few times. This chain links TRBV5-1 with TRBJ2-2; D is possibly TRBD1 (6 bases). Trimming removed 0 bases from V and 4 bases from J, with 19 bases in between. Germline CDR1 is SGHRS and CDR2 is YFSETQ. This CDR3 has 18 amino acids. CDR3 residues: CASSLGTATDRITGELFF. The CDR3 DNA is TGCGCCAGCAGCTTGGGAACGGCAACGGACAGAATCACCGGGGAGCTGTTTTTT.

This sequence joins TRBV5-6 and TRBJ2-3; a possible D gene is TRBD2 (5 bases). Trimming took 4 bases from V and 2 from J, leaving 8 bases between them. This CDR3 has 13 amino acids. Germline-derived CDR1 and CDR2 are SGHDT and YYEEEE. This CDR3 is CASSEGSTDTQYF. CDR3 sequence (DNA): TGTGCCAGCAGCGAGGGTTCCACAGATACGCAGTATTTT.